The entry that follows covers one T cell receptor (beta chain) sequence. The data stem from a study of blood T cell repertoires in COVID-19. Data came from immunoSEQ multiplex PCR; TCRdb stores just in-frame clones and leaves some out. The data hold about 200,000 clones, with 82% observed a single time. Germline V gene sequence: CDR1 LNHDA, CDR2 SQIVND (reference sequence). This CDR3 is built from 11 residues. V was pared by 8 bases and J by 10 bases, with 9 bases between. In terms of age and location, participants ranged from roughly 18 to 95 years and lived in about two dozen US areas. This TCR was recovered from a man aged 40-55 years who had recovered from COVID-19. The chain uses TRBV19 and TRBJ1-6; maybe TRBD1 (5 bases). The source material was PBMCs or T cells enriched from blood (not recorded which). CDR3 nucleotide sequence: TGTGCCAGTGGGGGGGAATCACCCCTCCACTTT. This codes for CASGGESPLHF.